Given below is one T cell receptor beta chain in context. The sample is drawn from a study of OX40 agonist ivuxolimab in advanced cancers. Looking at the study overall: Ivuxolimab was administered intravenously to patients at 0.01 to 10 mg/kg every 2 weeks. Among those enrolled, mean age was about 63 years (range about 23 to 79) and 82.7% were male. Hepatocellular carcinoma, melanoma, renal cell or head and neck cancer affected the dose-escalation patients.

Clones were sequenced by immunoSEQ multiplex PCR, and TCRdb holds only the in-frame ones, with some missing. The sample includes tens of thousands of clones, around 84% of them seen just once. Trimming removed 4 bases at V and 8 bases at J, with 15 bases between. The CDR3 is 14 residues long. Germline values: CDR1 MGHRA, CDR2 YSYEKL. The sequence was collected from an adult with an advanced solid tumor such as melanoma, head and neck, liver or kidney cancer. Sample: CD4+ or CD8+ T cells sorted from blood, taken in a trial of the OX40 agonist ivuxolimab. The chain couples TRBV4-1 to TRBJ2-4; the D gene is possibly TRBD2 (6 bases). CDR3 sequence reads: CASSLRLGGDIQYF. The CDR3 DNA is TGCGCCAGCAGCCTACGGCTCGGGGGTGACATTCAGTACTTC.